These 11 T cell receptor beta chains were sequenced from one sample in a study of blood T cell repertoires in COVID-19. Assay used: immunoSEQ multiplex PCR; TCRdb lists only in-frame clones, some missing. The table lists about 9,000 clones, about 88% of them singletons. The sequenced sample was peripheral blood. The origin of the receptors is a human donor with active COVID-19. The donor label of this sample is uncertain.

This clone was seen just once. This chain uses TRBV7-3 with TRBJ2-3; the match to TRBD2 covers 9 bases. V trimming: 5 bases; J trimming: 0 bases; junction bases outside the gene matches: 3. The CDR3 length is 15 residues. Germline lookup yields CDR1 SGHTA and CDR2 FQGTGA. In DNA, the CDR3 is TGTGCCAGCAGCCGTAGCGGGGGTAGCACAGATACGCAGTATTTT. It encodes CASSRSGGSTDTQYF.

The chain carries TRBV10-3 and TRBJ1-2; a possible D gene is TRBD1 (5 bases). Germline V gives CDR1 ENHRY, CDR2 SYGVKD. This CDR3 region has 13 residues. V shed 5 bases and J shed 4 bases, with 11 bases lying between them. CDR3: CAISWSDIYGYTF. The CDR3 nucleotides read TGTGCCATCAGTTGGTCGGACATCTATGGCTACACCTTC.

The chain is built from TRBV4-1 and TRBJ2-3; D possibly corresponds to TRBD1 (6 bases). This CDR3 contains 15 residues. Germline V gene sequence: CDR1 MGHRA, CDR2 YSYEKL. V was shortened by 4 bases and J by 4 bases, with 15 bases between the two germline ends. CDR3 sequence (DNA): TGCGCCAGCAGCCGAGAGGGCAGGGGCCCAGATACGCAGTATTTT. This translates into CASSREGRGPDTQYF.

Only one count was recorded for this clone. The J gene is TRBJ2-2, the V gene TRBV2; 7 bases line up with TRBD2. Germline lookup yields CDR1 SNHLY and CDR2 FYNNEI. CDR3 size: 19 residues. J gave up 4 bases and V 5 bases, and 19 bases lay outside the gene matches. This CDR3 reads CASSPLAAGERVATGELFF. The CDR3 DNA reads as TGTGCCAGCAGTCCTCTGGCGGCGGGAGAAAGAGTCGCCACCGGGGAGCTGTTTTTT.

The gene calls are TRBV5-4 and TRBJ1-2; tentative D call: TRBD1 (6 bases). The V end lost 2 bases, the J end lost 2 bases, and 28 bases lay between the germline ends. CDR3 size: 20 residues. Looked up from germline, CDR1 is SGHNT and CDR2 is YYREEE (reference sequence). For the CDR3, the DNA is TGTGCCAGCAGCTTAAGGGCGGGGGCGCTAAGAAGCGGGGCCAACTATGGCTACACCTTC. This sequence encodes CASSLRAGALRSGANYGYTF.

The gene calls are TRBV28 and TRBJ2-3, with 9 bases identical to TRBD1. Germline V gene sequence: CDR1 MDHEN, CDR2 SYDVKM. The CDR3 runs 19 residues. The V and J ends lost 2 bases and 4 bases, in that order; junction bases with no gene match: 16. This chain's CDR3 is CASSLPPHAGTGPPDTQYF. CDR3 DNA: TGTGCCAGCAGTTTACCGCCCCACGCCGGGACAGGGCCCCCAGATACGCAGTATTTT. The variable domain in full, completed from reference TRBV28 and TRBJ2-3, reads DVKVTQSSRYLVKRTGEKVFLECVQDMDHENMFWYRQDPGLGLRLIYFSYDVKMKEKGDIPEGYSVSREKKERFSLILESASTNQTSMYLCASSLPPHAGTGPPDTQYFGPGTRLTVL.

This chain uses TRBV7-9 with TRBJ2-7, with TRBD1 matching 8 bases. Germline V gene lookup returns CDR1 SEHNR and CDR2 FQNEAQ (reference sequence). J lost 3 bases, V lost 5 bases, and 12 bases had no gene match. There are 16 residues in the CDR3. The CDR3 DNA reads as TGTGCCAGCAGCCCTCGACAGGGGCTTGCCCTCTACGAGCAGTACTTC. It codes for CASSPRQGLALYEQYF. Full variable domain (outside the CDR3, taken from reference TRBV7-9 and TRBJ2-7): DTGVSQNPRHKITKRGQNVTFRCDPISEHNRLYWYRQTLGQGPEFLTYFQNEAQLEKSRLLSDRFSAERPKGSFSTLEIQRTEQGDSAMYLCASSPRQGLALYEQYFGPGTRLTVT.

The chain recombines TRBV18 with TRBJ2-7, with D possibly being TRBD1 (5 bases). Between the trimmed V and J ends, which lost 0 bases and 2 bases, there was a span of 8 bases. The CDR3 consists of 14 residues. Germline assignment: CDR1 KGHSH and CDR2 LQKENI. CDR3 sequence: CASSPPARAYEQYF. The CDR3 nucleotides read TGTGCCAGCTCACCACCCGCCAGGGCCTACGAGCAGTACTTC.

In this sample, this clone turned up a few times. The chain couples TRBV4-2 to TRBJ2-3; 9 bases line up with TRBD2. CDR1 is LGHNA and CDR2 is YNFKEQ in the germline V gene. This CDR3 contains 16 residues. Trimming at V came to 0 bases and at J to 3 bases, leaving 4 bases not matched to a gene. Written as DNA, the CDR3 is TGTGCCAGCAGCCAAGATCAGGCGGGAGGGACAGATACGCAGTATTTT. This translates into CASSQDQAGGTDTQYF.

The chain joins TRBV5-1 to TRBJ2-1, with 12 nucleotides matching TRBD2. V lost 0 bases and J lost 0; bases outside the gene matches: 10. Germline V CDR1 and CDR2: SGHRS, YFSETQ. This CDR3 is 20 amino acids long. CDR3 in DNA: TGCGCCAGCAGCTTGGAGGGACTAGCGGGCGCGGTCGGCTCCTACAATGAGCAGTTCTTC. This codes for CASSLEGLAGAVGSYNEQFF.

This clone was found once. The chain carries TRBV7-9 and TRBJ1-1, with 7 bases that match TRBD1. Losses at the gene ends were 3 bases for V and 0 bases for J; bases not matched to a gene: 7. The CDR3 contains 16 residues. Germline values: CDR1 SEHNR, CDR2 FQNEAQ (reference sequence). The CDR3 here is CASSLRPDRVNTEAFF. The CDR3 DNA is TGTGCCAGCAGCTTGCGACCCGACAGGGTGAACACTGAAGCTTTCTTT.